Listed below are T cell receptor beta chains from one sample, sequenced in a study of blood T cell repertoires in COVID-19. The method was immunoSEQ multiplex PCR; TCRdb's version includes in-frame clones alone and lacks a portion of them. The table has some 220,000 clones, over 75% seen once. The sequencing input was peripheral blood. The origin of the receptors is a man aged 45-65 years with COVID-19, enrolled during active disease. Both conserved end residues are part of each CDR3. The order of the fields is J gene, V gene, D gene, clone size, CDR3 protein, CDR3 DNA. D genes are given only for firm matches. The size field is filled for only some rows; it gives once, few, many or a size class.

j_call: TRBJ2-1
v_call: TRBV7-2
d_call: TRBD2
clone_size: .
cdr3_aa: CASSLVAGGAYNEQFF
cdr3_nt: TGTGCCAGCAGCTTAGTAGCGGGGGGGGCTTACAATGAGCAGTTCTTC

j_call: TRBJ1-5
v_call: TRBV19
d_call: TRBD1
clone_size: .
cdr3_aa: CASSTRQGSRNQPQHF
cdr3_nt: TGTGCCAGTAGTACTAGACAGGGTTCGCGCAATCAGCCCCAGCATTTT

j_call: TRBJ2-3
v_call: TRBV6-5
d_call: TRBD2
clone_size: few
cdr3_aa: CATSSGGLEADTQYF
cdr3_nt: TGTGCCACTTCTAGCGGGGGACTCGAAGCAGATACGCAGTATTTT

j_call: TRBJ2-2
v_call: TRBV10-3
d_call: .
clone_size: .
cdr3_aa: CAISENRNTGELFF
cdr3_nt: TGTGCCATCAGTGAGAATCGGAACACCGGGGAGCTGTTTTTT

j_call: TRBJ2-2
v_call: TRBV4-2
d_call: TRBD2
clone_size: few
cdr3_aa: CASSPSGGNTGELFF
cdr3_nt: TGTGCCAGCAGCCCTAGCGGGGGAAACACCGGGGAGCTGTTTTTT

j_call: TRBJ2-7
v_call: TRBV28
d_call: .
clone_size: .
cdr3_aa: CASRPTFGPYEQYF
cdr3_nt: TGTGCCAGCAGACCCACGTTTGGGCCCTACGAGCAGTACTTC

j_call: TRBJ2-1
v_call: TRBV2
d_call: .
clone_size: few
cdr3_aa: CASYNRNEQFF
cdr3_nt: TGTGCCAGCTACAACAGGAATGAGCAGTTCTTC

j_call: TRBJ2-2
v_call: TRBV4-2
d_call: TRBD2
clone_size: .
cdr3_aa: CASSQDGAGGGELFF
cdr3_nt: TGTGCCAGCAGCCAAGACGGCGCGGGGGGTGGAGAGCTGTTTTTT

j_call: TRBJ1-1
v_call: TRBV5-4
d_call: TRBD1
clone_size: once
cdr3_aa: CASSLVGGQGRTEAFF
cdr3_nt: TGTGCCAGCAGCTTGGTCGGGGGACAGGGGCGCACTGAAGCTTTCTTT

j_call: TRBJ2-2
v_call: TRBV10-3
d_call: TRBD2
clone_size: .
cdr3_aa: CAISGGIGTGELFF
cdr3_nt: TGTGCCATCAGCGGGGGGATCGGCACCGGGGAGCTGTTTTTT

j_call: TRBJ2-1
v_call: TRBV19
d_call: .
clone_size: .
cdr3_aa: CASSIGGVISYNEQFF
cdr3_nt: TGTGCCAGTAGTATAGGAGGCGTTATCTCCTACAATGAGCAGTTCTTC

j_call: TRBJ2-1
v_call: TRBV3-1/TRBV3-2
d_call: TRBD2
clone_size: once
cdr3_aa: CASSQERTSGYNEQFF
cdr3_nt: TGTGCCAGCAGCCAAGAGCGGACTAGCGGATACAATGAGCAGTTCTTC

j_call: TRBJ1-4
v_call: TRBV6-2/TRBV6-3
d_call: TRBD1
clone_size: .
cdr3_aa: CASSFRQGQEKLFF
cdr3_nt: TGTGCCAGCAGCTTCCGACAGGGGCAGGAAAAACTGTTTTTT

j_call: TRBJ2-7
v_call: TRBV5-1
d_call: .
clone_size: .
cdr3_aa: CASSATAVYEQYF
cdr3_nt: TGCGCCAGCAGCGCCACAGCGGTCTACGAGCAGTACTTC

j_call: TRBJ2-1
v_call: TRBV24-1
d_call: TRBD2
clone_size: .
cdr3_aa: CATSESLAGGPREQFF
cdr3_nt: TGTGCCACCAGTGAGTCACTAGCGGGGGGGCCTCGGGAGCAGTTCTTC

j_call: TRBJ2-3
v_call: TRBV7-2
d_call: TRBD2
clone_size: .
cdr3_aa: CASSLNGGSIDTQYF
cdr3_nt: TGTGCCAGCAGCCTGAACGGGGGGAGCATAGATACGCAGTATTTT

j_call: TRBJ1-4
v_call: TRBV7-9
d_call: .
clone_size: .
cdr3_aa: CASSIGQIPNEKLFF
cdr3_nt: TGTGCCAGCAGCATTGGACAGATACCTAATGAAAAACTGTTTTTT

j_call: TRBJ1-2
v_call: TRBV2
d_call: .
clone_size: .
cdr3_aa: CASSEGQGGYTF
cdr3_nt: TGTGCCAGCAGTGAAGGGCAGGGTGGCTACACCTTC

j_call: TRBJ2-7
v_call: TRBV18
d_call: TRBD1
clone_size: .
cdr3_aa: CASSETGNEQYF
cdr3_nt: TGTGCCAGCTCAGAGACAGGGAACGAGCAGTACTTC

j_call: TRBJ1-3
v_call: TRBV5-8
d_call: .
clone_size: .
cdr3_aa: CASSLTGGVKTENTIYF
cdr3_nt: TGTGCCAGCAGCTTGACGGGGGGCGTAAAAACTGAAAACACCATATATTTT

j_call: TRBJ2-7
v_call: TRBV13
d_call: TRBD1
clone_size: .
cdr3_aa: CASSYRTGRNEQYF
cdr3_nt: TGTGCCAGCAGTTATCGGACAGGGAGGAACGAGCAGTACTTC

j_call: TRBJ2-3
v_call: TRBV5-1
d_call: TRBD2
clone_size: .
cdr3_aa: CASSLGLAGGTDTQYF
cdr3_nt: TGCGCCAGCAGCTTGGGACTAGCGGGAGGCACAGATACGCAGTATTTT

j_call: TRBJ1-1
v_call: TRBV6-5
d_call: .
clone_size: .
cdr3_aa: CASSYDGRTNTEAFF
cdr3_nt: TGTGCCAGCAGTTACGATGGGAGGACGAACACTGAAGCTTTCTTT

j_call: TRBJ1-5
v_call: TRBV6-1
d_call: .
clone_size: .
cdr3_aa: CASSEASVNQPQHF
cdr3_nt: TGTGCCAGCAGTGAAGCGTCGGTTAATCAGCCCCAGCATTTT

j_call: TRBJ2-7
v_call: TRBV5-1
d_call: .
clone_size: .
cdr3_aa: CASSFSPAYEQYF
cdr3_nt: TGCGCCAGCAGCTTTTCGCCAGCCTACGAGCAGTACTTC

j_call: TRBJ2-3
v_call: TRBV7-3
d_call: .
clone_size: .
cdr3_aa: CASSLTFQSDTQYF
cdr3_nt: TGTGCCAGCAGCTTAACGTTTCAGTCAGATACGCAGTATTTT

j_call: TRBJ1-5
v_call: TRBV4-1
d_call: TRBD1
clone_size: .
cdr3_aa: CASSQGLQDREGSQPQHF
cdr3_nt: TGCGCCAGCAGCCAAGGGCTTCAAGACAGGGAAGGTAGTCAGCCCCAGCATTTT

j_call: TRBJ2-3
v_call: TRBV10-3
d_call: TRBD1
clone_size: .
cdr3_aa: CAISGPLTGVTDTQYF
cdr3_nt: TGTGCCATCAGTGGACCCCTGACAGGGGTCACAGATACGCAGTATTTT

j_call: TRBJ2-3
v_call: TRBV15
d_call: .
clone_size: once
cdr3_aa: CATSRDDTDTDTQYF
cdr3_nt: TGTGCCACCAGCAGAGATGACACGGACACAGATACGCAGTATTTT

j_call: TRBJ2-7
v_call: TRBV6-5
d_call: .
clone_size: .
cdr3_aa: CASSYSAGMAGEQYF
cdr3_nt: TGTGCCAGCAGTTACTCGGCAGGTATGGCTGGCGAGCAGTACTTC

j_call: TRBJ1-2
v_call: TRBV4-2
d_call: .
clone_size: .
cdr3_aa: CASRQEVGDYGYTF
cdr3_nt: TGTGCCAGCAGGCAAGAGGTAGGGGACTATGGCTACACCTTC

j_call: TRBJ1-2
v_call: TRBV18
d_call: TRBD1
clone_size: .
cdr3_aa: CASSPGQENYGYTF
cdr3_nt: TGTGCCAGCTCACCGGGACAGGAGAACTATGGCTACACCTTC

j_call: TRBJ2-5
v_call: TRBV7-9
d_call: .
clone_size: .
cdr3_aa: CASSLRQAGTETQYF
cdr3_nt: TGTGCCAGCAGCCTTAGACAGGCCGGGACGGAGACCCAGTACTTC

j_call: TRBJ1-1
v_call: TRBV4-2
d_call: .
clone_size: .
cdr3_aa: CASSQSLRGYTEAFF
cdr3_nt: TGTGCCAGCAGCCAAAGTCTGAGGGGGTACACTGAAGCTTTCTTT

j_call: TRBJ1-1
v_call: TRBV4-3
d_call: .
clone_size: few
cdr3_aa: CASSQDGAAMNTEAFF
cdr3_nt: TGCGCCAGCAGCCAAGATGGTGCGGCTATGAACACTGAAGCTTTCTTT

j_call: TRBJ2-3
v_call: TRBV24-1
d_call: .
clone_size: once
cdr3_aa: CATSDGATGTDTQYF
cdr3_nt: TGTGCCACCAGTGATGGAGCGACTGGCACAGATACGCAGTATTTT

j_call: TRBJ2-3
v_call: TRBV2
d_call: .
clone_size: .
cdr3_aa: CASSEAWRGLTDTQYF
cdr3_nt: TGTGCCAGCAGTGAAGCGTGGCGGGGGCTCACAGATACGCAGTATTTT

j_call: TRBJ2-2
v_call: TRBV10-3
d_call: TRBD2
clone_size: .
cdr3_aa: CAISGTSGGSGELFF
cdr3_nt: TGTGCCATCAGCGGGACTAGCGGGGGGTCCGGGGAGCTGTTTTTT

j_call: TRBJ2-1
v_call: TRBV12-3/TRBV12-4
d_call: TRBD2
clone_size: .
cdr3_aa: CASSLGRGGKQFF
cdr3_nt: TGTGCCAGCAGTTTGGGTCGGGGGGGGAAACAGTTCTTC

j_call: TRBJ1-1
v_call: TRBV28
d_call: .
clone_size: .
cdr3_aa: CASSNELTAFF
cdr3_nt: TGTGCCAGCAGTAATGAGCTAACGGCTTTCTTT

j_call: TRBJ2-3
v_call: TRBV6-5
d_call: TRBD2
clone_size: .
cdr3_aa: CASRAAGVADTQYF
cdr3_nt: TGTGCCAGCAGGGCAGCGGGGGTGGCGGATACGCAGTATTTT

j_call: TRBJ2-7
v_call: TRBV2
d_call: TRBD1
clone_size: .
cdr3_aa: CASSASGGRNEQYF
cdr3_nt: TGTGCCAGCAGTGCGTCAGGGGGCAGAAACGAGCAGTACTTC

j_call: TRBJ2-1
v_call: TRBV18
d_call: .
clone_size: .
cdr3_aa: CASSPGTRDEQFF
cdr3_nt: TGTGCCAGCTCACCAGGAACTAGGGATGAGCAGTTCTTC

j_call: TRBJ1-5
v_call: TRBV15
d_call: .
clone_size: .
cdr3_aa: CATSREQFSNQPQHF
cdr3_nt: TGTGCCACCAGCAGAGAACAGTTTAGCAATCAGCCCCAGCATTTT